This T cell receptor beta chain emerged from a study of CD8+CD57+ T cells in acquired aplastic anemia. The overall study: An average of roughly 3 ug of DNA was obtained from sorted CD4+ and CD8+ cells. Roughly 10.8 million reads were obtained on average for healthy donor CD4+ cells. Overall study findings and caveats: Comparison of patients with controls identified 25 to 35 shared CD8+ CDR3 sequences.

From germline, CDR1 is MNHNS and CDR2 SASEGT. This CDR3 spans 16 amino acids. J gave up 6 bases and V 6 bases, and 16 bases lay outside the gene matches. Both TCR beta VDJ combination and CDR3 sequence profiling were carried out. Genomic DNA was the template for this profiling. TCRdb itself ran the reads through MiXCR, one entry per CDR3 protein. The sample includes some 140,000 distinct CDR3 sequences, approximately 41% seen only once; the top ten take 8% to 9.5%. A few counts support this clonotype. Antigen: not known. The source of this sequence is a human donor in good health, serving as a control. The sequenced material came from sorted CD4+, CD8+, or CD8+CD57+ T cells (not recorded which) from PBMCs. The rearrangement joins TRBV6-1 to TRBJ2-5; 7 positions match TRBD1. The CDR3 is CASSVTGALAPQTQYF. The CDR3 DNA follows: TGTGCCAGCAGCGTTACAGGGGCCCTGGCTCCTCAGACCCAGTACTTC.